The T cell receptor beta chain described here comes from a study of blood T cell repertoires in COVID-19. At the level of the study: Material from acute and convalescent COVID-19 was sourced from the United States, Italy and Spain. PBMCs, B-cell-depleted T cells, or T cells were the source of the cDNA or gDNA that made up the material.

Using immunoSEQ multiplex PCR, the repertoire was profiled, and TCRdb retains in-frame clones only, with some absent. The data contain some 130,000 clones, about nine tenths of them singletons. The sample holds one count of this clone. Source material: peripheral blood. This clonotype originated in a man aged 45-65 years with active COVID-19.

The CDR3 DNA reads TGCGCCAGCAGCTCCACTCGACAAAACACCGGGGAGCTGTTTTTT. Protein: CASSSTRQNTGELFF. The gene calls are TRBV5-1 and TRBJ2-2; no clear D gene. V was clipped by 3 bases and J by 2 bases, with 11 bases between them. Germline CDR1 and CDR2: SGHRS and YFSETQ. The CDR3 has 15 amino acids.